This T cell receptor (beta chain) was obtained from a study of CD8+ T cells in alopecia areata. On the study more broadly: Treated individuals took tofacitinib by mouth, 5 to 10 mg twice daily.

The treatment denotes: oral pan-JAK inhibitor, 5-10 mg twice daily. After isolation, RNA underwent reverse transcription to generate cDNA as the sequencing template. Sequencing was performed with immunoSEQ multiplex PCR; in TCRdb, only in-frame clones are kept and a portion is missing. Of around 120,000 clones detected, about 50% appear once; the ten largest clones hold roughly 0.5%. V was trimmed by 6 bases and J by 6 bases, leaving 11 bases between them. In germline, CDR1 is SEHNR, CDR2 FQNEAQ (reference sequence). The CDR3 length is 12 residues. The TCR originated in a human donor with alopecia areata. Sample: CD4+ T cells sorted from blood, taken at week 4, from a patient treated with tofacitinib. The chain joins TRBV7-9 to TRBJ1-2, with D unresolved. The CDR3 sequence: CASSPQFDGYTF. The CDR3, as DNA: TGTGCCAGCAGTCCCCAGTTTGATGGCTACACCTTC.